This passage covers 30 T cell receptor beta chains from one sample sequenced in a study of blood T cell repertoires in COVID-19. Assay: immunoSEQ multiplex PCR; the TCRdb copy retains only in-frame clones and omits some. This table has 200,000 to 250,000 clones, around 90% appearing once. Input material: PBMCs or T cells enriched from blood (not recorded which). The receptors here all came from a man aged 30-40 years who had been exposed to COVID-19.

This sequence joins TRBV5-1 and TRBJ2-1; D is ambiguous. The CDR3 has 15 residues. V lost 0 bases and J 9 bases, leaving 16 bases between the germline ends. The germline gives CDR1 SGHRS, CDR2 YFSETQ. The CDR3 DNA reads TGCGCCAGCAGCTTGGAGGAGACGGCTTTGGGTGAGCAGTTCTTC. Encoded protein: CASSLEETALGEQFF. The full variable domain, rest sourced from reference TRBV5-1 and TRBJ2-1, is KAGVTQTPRYLIKTRGQQVTLSCSPISGHRSVSWYQQTPGQGLQFLFEYFSETQRNKGNFPGRFSGRQFSNSRSEMNVSTLELGDSALYLCASSLEETALGEQFFGPGTRLTVL.

This chain links TRBV11-2 with TRBJ2-5; tentative D call: TRBD2 (5 bases). Germline V gene data show CDR1 as SGHAT and CDR2 as FQNNGV. The CDR3 is made up of 16 amino acids. V was cut by 0 bases and J by 3 bases, with 14 bases left in between. The CDR3 loop is CASSLDLGLAEETQYF. CDR3 nucleotides: TGTGCCAGCAGCTTAGATCTCGGACTTGCAGAAGAGACCCAGTACTTC.

The CDR3, as DNA: TGCGCCAGCAGCTGGGGGGACAGGGAGAACACTGAAGCTTTCTTT. It translates to CASSWGDRENTEAFF. The chain recombines TRBV5-1 with TRBJ1-1, with TRBD1 matching over 9 bases. There are 15 residues in the CDR3. Germline V gives CDR1 SGHRS, CDR2 YFSETQ. V was clipped by 3 bases and J by 1 base; unmatched bases: 4.

The chain employs TRBV7-2 and TRBJ1-2, with D perhaps TRBD1 (5 bases). V lost 0 bases and J lost 2, with 10 bases in between. CDR1 and CDR2 (germline): SGHTA, FQGNSA. The CDR3 loop spans 15 amino acids. The CDR3 DNA is TGTGCCAGCAGCTTAGCTTGGCAGGGCAACTATGGCTACACCTTC. It yields the protein CASSLAWQGNYGYTF.

The rearrangement links TRBV21-1 to TRBJ1-2; TRBD1 is the table's D call, not checked against the DNA. TRBV21-1 is assigned pseudogene status. CDR3 length equals 13 residues. Written as DNA, the CDR3 is TGTGCCAGCAGCGACAGGTCCAACTATGGCTACACCTTC. Protein product: CASSDRSNYGYTF.

This clone was seen a handful of times. The chain has TRBV3-1 (or the pseudogene TRBV3-2) and TRBJ1-6; 9 nucleotides line up with TRBD1. Germline V gene sequence: CDR1 LGHDT, CDR2 YNNKEL (reference sequence). The CDR3 loop spans 17 amino acids. V was pared by 4 bases and J by 6 bases, with 10 bases of the junction left unmatched. In DNA, the CDR3 is TGTGCCAGCAGCCCTAAGACCCGGACAGGGGTTAATTCACCCCTCCACTTT. Protein product: CASSPKTRTGVNSPLHF.

The rearrangement uses TRBV7-2 and TRBJ2-3; 8 bases match TRBD2. V shed 1 base and J 2 bases; nucleotides not matched to a gene: 5. The germline V gene has CDR1 SGHTA and CDR2 FQGNSA. The CDR3 covers 16 residues. The chain's CDR3 is CASSLVSGGFTDTQYF. The CDR3 DNA reads TGTGCCAGCAGCTTAGTGAGCGGGGGCTTCACAGATACGCAGTATTTT.

The V call is TRBV6-1, the J call TRBJ1-5; no reliable D call. V lost 1 base to trimming and J lost 6 bases, with 10 bases between them. CDR3 length equals 14 residues. CDR1 and CDR2 (germline): MNHNS, SASEGT. For the CDR3, the DNA is TGTGCCAGCAGTGAAGGCGGGGATATTCAGCCCCAGCATTTT. This translates into CASSEGGDIQPQHF.

This clone was counted a few times. This chain connects TRBV4-2 to TRBJ2-1, with D possibly TRBD2 on 5 matching bases. Germline V gene data show CDR1 as LGHNA and CDR2 as YNFKEQ. CDR3 size: 14 residues. The ends were cut back, 3 bases at V and 9 bases at J, with 15 bases in the middle. The CDR3 DNA is TGTGCCAGCAGCCAGGACCGTGAGGGCCGTGAGCAGTTCTTC. This sequence encodes CASSQDREGREQFF.

The chain is built from TRBV9 and TRBJ2-7, with TRBD1 matching over 8 bases. CDR1 SGDLS and CDR2 YYNGEE come from the germline V gene. The CDR3 length is 13 residues. Germline trimming cut 0 bases from V and 6 bases from J; bases unmatched to any gene: 2. In nucleotides, the CDR3 is TGTGCCAGCAGCGTAGGGACAGGGCTCGAGCAGTACTTC. This translates into CASSVGTGLEQYF.

The chain couples TRBV25-1 to TRBJ2-5, with 10 nucleotides matching TRBD2. CDR1 is MGHDK, CDR2 SYGVNS, per germline. The CDR3 covers 18 residues. With V trimmed by 3 bases and J by 0 bases, 10 bases remained unmatched. The CDR3 DNA reads TGTGCCAGCAGTGATTCATCTAGCGGGGGCTTGTACCAAGAGACCCAGTACTTC. It encodes CASSDSSSGGLYQETQYF.

The chain links TRBV5-1 to TRBJ2-1, with 10 bases lining up with TRBD2. The germline gives CDR1 SGHRS, CDR2 YFSETQ. This CDR3 is built from 14 residues. V lost 6 bases and J lost 3; bases outside the gene matches: 3. CDR3 DNA sequence: TGCGCCAGCAAAGCGGGGGGGCTCTACAATGAGCAGTTCTTC. Translation gives CASKAGGLYNEQFF.

The chain joins TRBV20-1 to TRBJ2-5; D is possibly TRBD2 (5 bases). This CDR3 is built from 11 residues. Per germline, CDR1 DFQATT and CDR2 SNEGSKA (reference sequence). Trimming shortened V by 7 bases and J by 4 bases, and 10 bases separated the two germline ends. The DNA of the CDR3 is TGCAGTGTTAGCGCGCGAGAGACCCAGTACTTC. This encodes CSVSARETQYF.

This clone was picked up one time. J is TRBJ2-1 and V is TRBV3-1 (or the pseudogene TRBV3-2); D possibly corresponds to TRBD2 (6 bases). This CDR3 is 17 amino acids long. Trimming took off 2 bases at V and 3 bases at J, with 17 bases between the two ends. Germline CDR1 reads LGHDT; CDR2 reads YNNKEL (reference sequence). The CDR3 sequence: CASSQLSGRTGYNEQFF. The CDR3 nucleotides read TGTGCCAGCAGCCAACTAAGTGGGAGGACCGGCTACAATGAGCAGTTCTTC.

The V call is TRBV7-2, the J call TRBJ2-5; 7 bases match TRBD1. Germline V CDR1 and CDR2: SGHTA, FQGNSA. V shed 3 bases, J shed 5 bases, and the junction held 6 bases outside the gene matches. CDR3 size: 14 residues. The CDR3 spells CASSLDRPGETQYF. CDR3 coding DNA: TGTGCCAGCAGCTTGGACAGGCCGGGCGAGACCCAGTACTTC.

This chain connects TRBV3-1 (or the pseudogene TRBV3-2) to TRBJ2-7; no clear D. Germline-derived CDR1 and CDR2 are LGHDT and YNNKEL (reference sequence). The CDR3 is 14 amino acids. The ends were cut back, 0 bases at V and 0 bases at J, with 6 bases in the middle. CDR3 amino acids: CASSQEGPSYEQYF. CDR3 nucleotides: TGTGCCAGCAGCCAAGAGGGCCCCTCCTACGAGCAGTACTTC.

In DNA, the CDR3 is TGTGCCAGCAGCTCCACCCTCTTGTCCGAATCAAGGGGAGAGACCCAGTACTTC. Translation gives CASSSTLLSESRGETQYF. This sequence joins TRBV5-6 and TRBJ2-5; the D gene is possibly TRBD1 (5 bases). Trimming stripped 3 bases from V and 4 bases from J, with 25 bases between. Germline CDR1 is SGHDT and CDR2 is YYEEEE. The CDR3 runs 18 residues. The whole variable domain, filled in from reference TRBV5-6 and TRBJ2-5, reads DAGVTQSPTHLIKTRGQQVTLRCSPKSGHDTVSWYQQALGQGPQFIFQYYEEEERQRGNFPDRFSGHQFPNYSSELNVNALLLGDSALYLCASSSTLLSESRGETQYFGPGTRLLVL.

The chain joins TRBV3-1 (or the pseudogene TRBV3-2) to TRBJ2-5; maybe TRBD1 (6 bases). This CDR3 comprises 15 residues. V was cut by 0 bases and J by 5 bases, with 13 bases left in between. The germline CDR1 and CDR2 sequences are LGHDT and YNNKEL (reference sequence). CDR3 residues: CASSQDNWGQETQYF. Written as DNA, the CDR3 is TGTGCCAGCAGCCAAGATAACTGGGGGCAGGAGACCCAGTACTTC.

This sequence joins TRBV5-1 and TRBJ1-1; D ambiguous. Trimming took off 0 bases at V and 3 bases at J, with 9 bases between the two ends. Germline loops: CDR1 SGHRS, CDR2 YFSETQ. The CDR3 consists of 14 residues. The CDR3 region is CASSLASGDTEAFF. Written as DNA, the CDR3 is TGCGCCAGCAGCTTGGCAAGCGGGGACACTGAAGCTTTCTTT. Supplemented by reference TRBV5-1 and TRBJ1-1, the full variable domain reads KAGVTQTPRYLIKTRGQQVTLSCSPISGHRSVSWYQQTPGQGLQFLFEYFSETQRNKGNFPGRFSGRQFSNSRSEMNVSTLELGDSALYLCASSLASGDTEAFFGQGTRLTVV.

This clone was recorded only once. V gene TRBV5-1 combines with J gene TRBJ1-2, with D possibly TRBD1 on 5 matching bases. Germline V CDR1 and CDR2: SGHRS, YFSETQ. This CDR3 comprises 17 residues. V shed 1 base and J shed 7 bases, with 23 bases lying between them. DNA for the CDR3: TGCGCCAGCAGCTTGTTTGCTCAGGGTAAAAATATGGGTGGCTACACCTTC. Its protein product is CASSLFAQGKNMGGYTF.

This clone was detected once. This chain links TRBV3-1 (or the pseudogene TRBV3-2) with TRBJ2-5; 11 bases line up with TRBD1. This CDR3 comprises 16 residues. Germline-derived CDR1 and CDR2 are LGHDT and YNNKEL (reference sequence). With V trimmed by 5 bases and J by 5 bases, 10 bases remained unmatched. The CDR3 DNA follows: TGTGCCAGCAGCGGGTCACGGACAGGGGGCGTCGAGACCCAGTACTTC. It translates to CASSGSRTGGVETQYF.

The CDR3 reads CASSLYRDSPEAFF. The CDR3 nucleotides are TGTGCCAGCAGTCTATACAGGGATTCGCCCGAAGCTTTCTTT. The chain couples TRBV2 to TRBJ1-1; D may be TRBD1 (6 bases). CDR1 and CDR2 (germline): SNHLY, FYNNEI. Between the trimmed V and J ends, which lost 5 bases and 8 bases, there was a span of 18 bases. The CDR3 extends over 14 amino acids.

The chain recombines TRBV6-1 with TRBJ1-4, with 7 bases fitting TRBD1. Trimming removed 3 bases from V and 8 bases from J; junction bases left unmatched: 12. CDR3 size: 16 residues. Germline CDR1 is MNHNS and CDR2 is SASEGT. The CDR3 sequence is CASSEGPGGGGEKLFF. The CDR3 DNA sequence: TGTGCCAGCAGTGAGGGACCAGGGGGAGGTGGGGAAAAACTGTTTTTT.

This chain joins TRBV27 and TRBJ1-6; maybe TRBD1 (6 bases). This CDR3 has 13 amino acids. The germline V and J ends were trimmed by 6 bases and 7 bases, with 10 bases remaining between them. CDR1 is MNHEY and CDR2 is SMNVEV in the germline V gene (reference sequence). The CDR3 sequence: CASRWTENSPLHF. In DNA form, the CDR3 reads TGTGCCAGCAGGTGGACAGAAAATTCACCCCTCCACTTT.

The rearrangement joins TRBV5-1 to TRBJ2-1; 12 bases fit TRBD2. There are 15 residues in the CDR3. Germline V CDR1 and CDR2: SGHRS, YFSETQ. Trimming removed 4 bases from V and 5 bases from J; junction bases left unmatched: 4. CDR3 DNA: TGCGCCAGCAGCCCGCGGACTAGCGGGGACAATGAGCAGTTCTTC. It encodes CASSPRTSGDNEQFF.

The chain joins TRBV29-1 to TRBJ2-3; tentative D call: TRBD1 (5 bases). The V end lost 7 bases, the J end lost 4 bases, and 33 bases lay between the germline ends. The CDR3 is made up of 19 amino acids. The germline V gene has CDR1 SQVTM and CDR2 ANQGSEA. The CDR3 sequence: CSALSPPPDPRESPDTQYF. For the CDR3, the DNA is TGCAGCGCTCTATCCCCCCCTCCAGACCCCAGGGAATCCCCAGATACGCAGTATTTT.

The chain combines TRBV9 with TRBJ2-7; TRBD1 agrees at 10 bases. With V trimmed by 2 bases and J by 3 bases, 8 bases remained unmatched. Germline V gives CDR1 SGDLS, CDR2 YYNGEE. The CDR3 has 16 amino acids. Here the CDR3 DNA reads TGTGCCAGCAGCGTCGGGGGGACAGGGGATGTCTACGAGCAGTACTTC. As protein: CASSVGGTGDVYEQYF. Together with reference TRBV9 and TRBJ2-7, the CDR3 gives the full variable domain: DSGVTQTPKHLITATGQRVTLRCSPRSGDLSVYWYQQSLDQGLQFLIQYYNGEERAKGNILERFSAQQFPDLHSELNLSSLELGDSALYFCASSVGGTGDVYEQYFGPGTRLTVT.

This clone has just one count. CDR3 in DNA: TGTGCCAGCAGCGACCCCTCGAGGGGGGGCCGCGGGGAGCTGTTTTTT. Translated, it gives CASSDPSRGGRGELFF. The chain carries TRBV2 and TRBJ2-2; the D gene is possibly TRBD2 (7 bases). CDR1 is SNHLY and CDR2 is FYNNEI in the germline V gene. V dropped 6 bases and J dropped 7 bases, with 21 bases sitting between them. The CDR3 covers 16 residues.

This clone appeared a few times. The rearrangement joins TRBV11-2 to TRBJ2-1; 12 bases align to TRBD2. V lost 8 bases and J lost 10; bases outside the gene matches: 3. The CDR3 totals 12 residues. CDR1 and CDR2 (germline): SGHAT, FQNNGV. CDR3 sequence reads: CASGLAGLEQFF. The DNA for the CDR3 is TGTGCCAGCGGACTAGCGGGGCTAGAGCAGTTCTTC.

V is TRBV14 and J is TRBJ2-5; 9 nucleotides line up with TRBD2. Unmatched junction bases numbered 8, after V lost 1 base and J lost 5 bases. Germline-derived CDR1 and CDR2 are SGHDN and FVKESK. The CDR3 is 16 amino acids. The CDR3 DNA reads TGTGCCAGCAGCCAAGGTGGCGGGGGGGCAAGGGAGACCCAGTACTTC. Encoded protein: CASSQGGGGARETQYF.